This T cell receptor (beta chain) was identified in a study of T cell responses to AZD1222 COVID-19 vaccine. The method was immunoSEQ multiplex PCR; TCRdb's version includes in-frame clones alone and lacks a portion of them. The profile shows 250,000 to 300,000 clones, around 93% of them singletons. With 2 bases clipped from V and 4 bases from J, the junction kept 5 bases outside the gene matches. Germline V lookup: CDR1 MDHEN, CDR2 SYDVKM. The CDR3 has 14 amino acids. The chain is built from TRBV28 and TRBJ2-7, with 7 bases aligning to TRBD1. The sequence came from an adult who received the AZD1222 COVID-19 vaccine. The sequencing used peripheral blood, collected 28 days after the second AZD1222 dose. CDR3 coding DNA: TGTGCCAGCAGTTTAGCCGGGACAGCTTACGAGCAGTACTTC. This sequence encodes CASSLAGTAYEQYF.